This T cell receptor beta chain comes out of a study of vaccination effects on CD4 cells after COVID-19. Study results and caveats: There was only 1 of 255 vaccine-induced clones in healthy vaccinees that cross-reacted with common cold coronaviruses. Few convalescent patients were studied, and early post-infection samples were lacking.

After around 10 days in culture, the CD4+ T cells were isolated. The participants, recipients of two vaccine doses, got either BNT162b2 or mRNA-1273. Vaccine recipients, nucleocapsid antibody negative, had no prior SARS-CoV-2 infection. It was on days 3 and 7 that half the medium was replaced with IL-2 medium. The CDR3 is 22 amino acids. With 4 bases clipped from V and 0 bases from J, the junction kept 20 bases outside the gene matches. The germline gives CDR1 LNHDA, CDR2 SQIVND (reference sequence). To note about this clone: Its antigen remains unidentified.

The data were produced by immunoSEQ multiplex PCR, yet TCRdb's version contains in-frame clones alone and is incomplete. Of just over 55,000 clones listed, nearly 80% were seen once; the top ten hold approximately 4.5%. The sequences come from CD4+ T cells from PBMCs cultured without peptide, collected after COVID-19 vaccination. The chain links TRBV19 to TRBJ2-4, with 11 bases aligning to TRBD2. The sequence was obtained from a human donor who received a COVID-19 vaccine. In nucleotides, the CDR3 is TGTGCCAGTAGTACCCTGCCTCGCACCGGGACTAGCGGCCTCATAGCCAAAAACATTCAGTACTTC. This encodes CASSTLPRTGTSGLIAKNIQYF. The whole variable domain, remainder taken from reference TRBV19 and TRBJ2-4, is DGGITQSPKYLFRKEGQNVTLSCEQNLNHDAMYWYRQDPGQGLRLIYYSQIVNDFQKGDIAEGYSVSREKKESFPLTVTSAQKNPTAFYLCASSTLPRTGTSGLIAKNIQYFGAGTRLSVL.